The 24 T cell receptor beta chains presented below share a single source sample, sequenced in a study of Ad26.COV2.S vaccination and SARS-CoV-2 variants. Noted treatment: about 20 received Ad26.COV2.S at low or high dose, single or two shots; about five received placebo; per-sample allocation not given. Each sample was drawn 63 days after the first injection (of vaccine or placebo). Profiled with immunoSEQ multiplex PCR; TCRdb holds only in-frame clones, not every one. Of about 320,000 clones listed, around 84% are singletons. Sample: peripheral blood, taken in a trial of Ad26.COV2.S vaccine versus placebo. The origin of the receptors is a person aged 18-60 years who received the Ad26.COV2.S COVID-19 vaccine or a placebo.

The CDR3 sequence: CASSSTGGNEQFF. The CDR3 DNA follows: TGTGCCAGCAGCTCGACAGGGGGCAATGAGCAGTTCTTC. The gene calls are TRBV7-7 and TRBJ2-1, with 9 bases lining up with TRBD1. Unmatched junction bases numbered 1, after V lost 4 bases and J lost 6 bases. The CDR3 has 13 residues. CDR1 and CDR2 from the germline V gene are SSHAT and FNYEAQ (reference sequence).

The chain couples TRBV5-6 to TRBJ1-1, with a possible D match to TRBD1 (5 bases). CDR3 size: 15 residues. V gave up 1 base and J gave up 1 base, with 11 bases separating them. Germline CDR1 SGHDT, CDR2 YYEEEE. CDR3 coding DNA: TGTGCCAGCAGCTTGTGGGGGAGGAGGAACACTGAAGCTTTCTTT. Translation gives CASSLWGRRNTEAFF.

Comments on this clone: The same CDR3 can be traced to other DNA sequences in this sample. This chain uses TRBV30 with TRBJ1-1; D perhaps matches TRBD1 (6 bases). The CDR3 contains 14 residues. CDR1 is GTSNPN, CDR2 SVGIG, per germline (reference sequence). V lost 0 bases and J lost 2, with 10 bases in between. The CDR3 region has the DNA TGTGCCTGGAGTGTGGGCAGGGGAAACACTGAAGCTTTCTTT. Translation: CAWSVGRGNTEAFF. Drawing the rest from reference TRBV30 and TRBJ1-1, the complete variable domain is SQTIHQWPATLVQPVGSPLSLECTVEGTSNPNLYWYRQAAGRGLQLLFYSVGIGQISSEVPQNLSASRPQDRQFILSSKKLLLSDSGFYLCAWSVGRGNTEAFFGQGTRLTVV.

This chain uses TRBV11-2 with TRBJ1-3; D possibly corresponds to TRBD1 (6 bases). The germline V gene encodes CDR1 SGHAT and CDR2 FQNNGV. The CDR3 contains 17 residues. The germline V and J ends were trimmed by 2 bases and 0 bases, with 14 bases remaining between them. The chain's CDR3 is CASSLTGSLFSGNTIYF. The CDR3 DNA is TGTGCCAGCAGCTTAACAGGGTCCCTATTCTCTGGAAACACCATATATTTT. The full variable domain, rest sourced from reference TRBV11-2 and TRBJ1-3, is EAGVAQSPRYKIIEKRQSVAFWCNPISGHATLYWYQQILGQGPKLLIQFQNNGVVDDSQLPKDRFSAERLKGVDSTLKIQPAKLEDSAVYLCASSLTGSLFSGNTIYFGEGSWLTVV.

This chain connects TRBV6-2 or TRBV6-3 to TRBJ1-2; TRBD1 agrees at 11 bases. The CDR3 extends over 16 amino acids. The junction had 8 bases not matched to a gene; V was cut back by 0 bases and J by 8 bases. Germline V lookup: CDR1 MNHEY, CDR2 SVGEGT. CDR3 sequence: CASSYSSGQGAKGYTF. CDR3 sequence (DNA): TGTGCCAGCAGTTACTCCTCCGGACAGGGGGCAAAAGGCTACACCTTC.

This rearrangement joins TRBV5-1 to TRBJ2-3, with 10 nucleotides matching TRBD2. The CDR3 extends over 15 amino acids. Trimming took 4 bases from V and 2 from J; bases not matched to a gene: 4. Germline CDR1 is SGHRS and CDR2 is YFSETQ. CDR3 nucleotides: TGCGCCAGCAGCCTTAGCGGGGGGCCCACAGATACGCAGTATTTT. Encoded protein: CASSLSGGPTDTQYF.

This rearrangement joins TRBV20-1 to TRBJ1-5; no reliable D call. CDR1 and CDR2 from the germline V gene are DFQATT and SNEGSKA (reference sequence). The CDR3 is made up of 14 amino acids. Trimming removed 3 bases at V and 4 bases at J, with 13 bases between. The DNA of the CDR3 is TGCAGTGCTAGTAGGGCAGGCCCTAATCAGCCCCAGCATTTT. Its translation is CSASRAGPNQPQHF.

This clone turned up a few times. The chain carries TRBV14 and TRBJ1-2, with D maybe TRBD1 (5 bases). The CDR3 is made up of 12 amino acids. The V gene's germline CDR1 is SGHDN and CDR2 FVKESK. V was trimmed by 1 base and J by 7 bases, leaving 7 bases between them. CDR3 sequence (DNA): TGTGCCAGCAGCCAAGGAGGGGTTGGCTACACCTTC. Its protein product is CASSQGGVGYTF.

CDR3 nucleotide sequence: TGCGCCAGCAGCTTGGGACAGCCAGACAATGAGCAGTTCTTC. Amino acid sequence: CASSLGQPDNEQFF. This rearrangement joins TRBV5-1 to TRBJ2-1, with a possible D match to TRBD1 (5 bases). V was shortened by 0 bases and J by 5 bases, with 9 bases between the two germline ends. Per the germline V gene, CDR1 is SGHRS and CDR2 is YFSETQ. CDR3 length: 14 amino acids.

This clone was seen only once. This rearrangement joins TRBV9 to TRBJ2-3; 11 nucleotides agree with TRBD2. The CDR3 spans 16 residues. J gave up 2 bases and V 3 bases, and 5 bases lay outside the gene matches. From germline, CDR1 is SGDLS and CDR2 YYNGEE. CDR3 nucleotides: TGTGCCAGCAGCGCTCGACTAGCGGGGCACACAGATACGCAGTATTTT. Amino acid sequence: CASSARLAGHTDTQYF.

This clone came up a few times. CDR3 sequence: CASSYGGQKPQHF. DNA for the CDR3: TGTGCCAGCAGTTACGGAGGCCAGAAGCCCCAGCATTTT. The V gene is TRBV6-7, the J gene TRBJ1-5, with D unresolved. TRBV6-7 is an open reading frame, and its role is uncertain. The length of the CDR3 is 13 residues. The germline V and J ends were trimmed by 2 bases and 8 bases, with 10 bases remaining between them.

This chain uses TRBV5-1 with TRBJ1-1; TRBD1 might be the D (5 bases). The CDR3 is 14 amino acids. V was shortened by 6 bases and J by 4 bases, with 16 bases between the two germline ends. Germline loops: CDR1 SGHRS, CDR2 YFSETQ. The CDR3, as DNA: TGCGCCAGCAAGAACGGGGAGGGGCTCACTGAAGCTTTCTTT. This codes for CASKNGEGLTEAFF.

The chain uses TRBV7-2 and TRBJ1-3; D not certain. Trimming took 5 bases from V and 4 from J, leaving 15 bases between them. The CDR3 runs 15 residues. Germline-derived CDR1 and CDR2 are SGHTA and FQGNSA. The CDR3 bases are TGTGCCAGCAGCCCGTTTGTGGGAGCGGGAAACACCATATATTTT. It yields the protein CASSPFVGAGNTIYF.

The genes are TRBV9 and TRBJ2-4, with D possibly matching TRBD1 (6 bases). CDR1 and CDR2 from the germline V gene are SGDLS and YYNGEE. The CDR3 is 16 amino acids. Deletions cut 3 bases from V and 0 bases from J, with 13 bases between. The CDR3, as DNA: TGTGCCAGCAGCGACGGGACACTCCAAGCCAAAAACATTCAGTACTTC. This encodes CASSDGTLQAKNIQYF.

This clone was seen more than once but under ten times. The rearrangement links TRBV15 to TRBJ2-4; D is ambiguous. Trimming removed 1 base at V and 3 bases at J, with 19 bases between. Germline lookup yields CDR1 LNHNV and CDR2 YYDKDF (reference sequence). CDR3 length: 18 residues. This CDR3 reads CATSRGEELPIGKNIQYF. CDR3 nucleotides: TGTGCCACCAGCAGAGGCGAGGAACTCCCGATAGGCAAAAACATTCAGTACTTC.

This chain uses TRBV6-4 with TRBJ1-2, with D perhaps matching TRBD1 (5 bases). CDR1 MRHNA and CDR2 SNTAGT come from the germline V gene. The CDR3 is 14 amino acids. Between the trimmed V and J ends, which lost 9 bases and 3 bases, there was a span of 17 bases. The CDR3 protein is CASKPSQGDYGYTF. The CDR3 nucleotides read TGTGCCAGTAAACCAAGTCAGGGAGACTATGGCTACACCTTC.

This clone was seen a single time. This chain uses TRBV7-8 with TRBJ1-2; D gene uncertain. There are 15 residues in the CDR3. CDR1 and CDR2 (germline): SGHVS, FQNEAQ. Trimming took off 2 bases at V and 4 bases at J, with 14 bases between the two ends. CDR3 bases: TGTGCCAGCAGCTTATCGGCGGGGTTGGGCTATGGCTACACCTTC. Its protein is CASSLSAGLGYGYTF.

This chain joins TRBV10-1 and TRBJ2-1, with 8 bases identical to TRBD2. Germline V gene lookup returns CDR1 WNHNN and CDR2 SYGVQD (reference sequence). Germline trimming cut 5 bases from V and 6 bases from J; bases unmatched to any gene: 3. CDR3 length: 13 residues. DNA of the CDR3: TGCGCCAGCAGTCGGACTAGCACCAATGAGCAGTTCTTC. Translated, it gives CASSRTSTNEQFF.

The CDR3 loop is CASSQDRSAGLLNGYTF. The DNA of the CDR3 is TGCGCCAGCAGCCAAGATAGGTCGGCGGGACTGCTTAATGGCTACACCTTC. The rearrangement joins TRBV4-1 to TRBJ1-2; D is perhaps TRBD1 (5 bases). The germline V gene has CDR1 MGHRA and CDR2 YSYEKL. There are 17 residues in the CDR3. The V end was cut by 0 bases, the J end by 6 bases, with 20 bases between.

V usage is TRBV5-1 and J usage is TRBJ1-1, with 7 bases lining up with TRBD1. CDR1 is SGHRS, CDR2 YFSETQ, per germline. The length of the CDR3 is 18 residues. J lost 0 bases, V lost 0 bases, and 11 bases had no gene match. CDR3 sequence (DNA): TGCGCCAGCAGCTTGGGGGGGACAGCACCACCAATGAACACTGAAGCTTTCTTT. Its translation: CASSLGGTAPPMNTEAFF.

V and J are TRBV15 and TRBJ1-6; tentative D call: TRBD1 (5 bases). The CDR3 sequence is 17 residues long. Trimming removed 1 base at V and 3 bases at J, with 13 bases between. Germline lookup yields CDR1 LNHNV and CDR2 YYDKDF (reference sequence). The CDR3 DNA is TGTGCCACCAGCAGAGCGGGAAAGGGACTCTATAATTCACCCCTCCACTTT. Its translation is CATSRAGKGLYNSPLHF.

The chain combines TRBV19 with TRBJ2-1; D is ambiguous. CDR3 length equals 12 residues. V lost 8 bases, J lost 5 bases, and 10 bases lay in between. In germline, CDR1 is LNHDA, CDR2 SQIVND (reference sequence). The CDR3 loop is CASSLQNNEQFF. The CDR3 coding sequence is TGTGCCAGTTCTCTCCAAAACAATGAGCAGTTCTTC.

The chain recombines TRBV7-9 with TRBJ1-2; D is uncertain. This CDR3 contains 13 residues. Germline V gene lookup returns CDR1 SEHNR and CDR2 FQNEAQ (reference sequence). The V and J ends lost 5 bases and 0 bases respectively, with 7 bases between them. CDR3 loop: CASSPEPNYGYTF. CDR3 coding DNA: TGTGCCAGCAGCCCGGAACCTAACTATGGCTACACCTTC.

The CDR3 coding sequence is TGTGCCAGCAGTGAGCAGGGGGGTTCTGGCTACACCTTC. It yields the protein CASSEQGGSGYTF. V gene TRBV6-4 combines with J gene TRBJ1-2; 7 bases agree with TRBD1. V shed 3 bases, J shed 7 bases, and the junction held 5 bases outside the gene matches. CDR1 is MRHNA, CDR2 SNTAGT, per germline. CDR3 length: 13 residues.